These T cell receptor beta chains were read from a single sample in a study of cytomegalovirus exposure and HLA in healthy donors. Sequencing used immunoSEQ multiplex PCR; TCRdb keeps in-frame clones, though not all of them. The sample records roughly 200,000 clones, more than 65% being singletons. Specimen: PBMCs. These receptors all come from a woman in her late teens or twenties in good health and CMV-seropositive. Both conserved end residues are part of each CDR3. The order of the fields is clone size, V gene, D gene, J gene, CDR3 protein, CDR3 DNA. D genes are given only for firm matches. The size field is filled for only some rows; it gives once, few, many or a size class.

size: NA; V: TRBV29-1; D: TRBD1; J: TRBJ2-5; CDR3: CSVGEGQVSDF; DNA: TGCAGCGTTGGTGAAGGACAGGTCTCAGACTTC
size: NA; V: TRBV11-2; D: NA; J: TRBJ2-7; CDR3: CASSLRSEQYF; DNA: TGTGCCAGCAGCCTCCGTTCCGAGCAGTACTTC
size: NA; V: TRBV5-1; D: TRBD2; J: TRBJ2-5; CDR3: CASSWGGLEQETQYF; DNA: TGCGCCAGCAGCTGGGGGGGACTGGAACAAGAGACCCAGTACTTC
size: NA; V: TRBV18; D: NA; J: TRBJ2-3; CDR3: CASSADQADTQYF; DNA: TGTGCCAGCTCAGCAGACCAGGCCGATACGCAGTATTTT
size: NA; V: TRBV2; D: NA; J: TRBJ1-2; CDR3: CASSEANRDIGYTF; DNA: TGTGCCAGCAGTGAGGCAAACAGGGATATTGGCTACACCTTC
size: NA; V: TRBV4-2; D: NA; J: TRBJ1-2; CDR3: CASSPETGYGYTF; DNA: TGTGCCAGCAGCCCAGAGACAGGCTATGGCTACACCTTC
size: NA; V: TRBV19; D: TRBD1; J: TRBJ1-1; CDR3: CASRPDRENTEAFF; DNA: TGTGCCAGTCGCCCCGACAGGGAGAACACTGAAGCTTTCTTT
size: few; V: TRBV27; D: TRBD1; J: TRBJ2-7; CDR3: CAIGTAYEQYF; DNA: TGTGCCATTGGGACAGCCTACGAGCAGTACTTC
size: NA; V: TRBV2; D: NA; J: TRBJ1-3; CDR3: CASSGSGNTIYF; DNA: TGTGCCAGCTCAGGCTCTGGAAACACCATATATTTT
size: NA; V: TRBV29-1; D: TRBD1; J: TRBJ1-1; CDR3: CSVELTGSNTEAFF; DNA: TGCAGCGTCGAATTGACAGGGTCGAACACTGAAGCTTTCTTT
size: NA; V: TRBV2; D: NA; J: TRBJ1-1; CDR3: CASSVPSLRGGNTEAFF; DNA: TGTGCCAGCAGTGTCCCCTCATTACGGGGGGGGAACACTGAAGCTTTCTTT
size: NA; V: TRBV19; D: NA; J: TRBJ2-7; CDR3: CASRDMATYEQYF; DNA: TGTGCCAGTAGGGACATGGCCACTTACGAGCAGTACTTC
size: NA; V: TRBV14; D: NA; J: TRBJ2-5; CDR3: CASSRLGGATETQYF; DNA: TGTGCCAGCAGCCGCCTTGGGGGGGCGACGGAGACCCAGTACTTC
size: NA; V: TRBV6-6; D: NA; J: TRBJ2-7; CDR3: CASRNTGLTASEQYF; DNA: TGTGCCAGCAGGAATACCGGACTTACCGCATCCGAGCAGTACTTC
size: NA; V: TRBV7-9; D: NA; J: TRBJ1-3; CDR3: CASSSRTDSGNTIYF; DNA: TGTGCCAGCAGCTCAAGGACAGACTCTGGAAACACCATATATTTT
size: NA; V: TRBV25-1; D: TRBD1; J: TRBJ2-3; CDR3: CASSESGQGGVRTQYF; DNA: TGTGCCAGCAGTGAATCGGGACAGGGTGGCGTACGGACGCAGTATTTT
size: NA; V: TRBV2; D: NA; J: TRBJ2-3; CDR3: CASSPEGSSDDTDTQYF; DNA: TGTGCCAGCAGCCCCGAGGGGTCTAGCGATGACACAGATACGCAGTATTTT
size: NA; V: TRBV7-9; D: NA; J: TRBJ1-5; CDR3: CASSLSTSGLGGHQPQHF; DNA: TGTGCCAGCAGCTTATCTACCTCGGGTTTGGGGGGACATCAGCCCCAGCATTTT
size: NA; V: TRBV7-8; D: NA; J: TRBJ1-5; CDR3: CASSFGRISNQPQHF; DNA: TGTGCCAGCAGCTTTGGGCGTATTAGCAATCAGCCCCAGCATTTT
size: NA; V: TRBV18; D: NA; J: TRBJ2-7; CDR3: CASSPETFGQYF; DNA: TGTGCCAGCTCACCCGAGACATTTGGGCAGTACTTC
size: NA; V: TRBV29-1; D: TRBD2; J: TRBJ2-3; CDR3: CSGGRAGSTDTQYF; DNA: TGCAGCGGGGGCCGAGCGGGGAGTACAGATACGCAGTATTTT
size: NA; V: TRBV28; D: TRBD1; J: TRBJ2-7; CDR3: CASTLVGTELYEQYF; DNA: TGTGCCAGCACTCTTGTCGGGACAGAACTCTACGAGCAGTACTTC
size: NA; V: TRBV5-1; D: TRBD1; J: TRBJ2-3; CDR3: CASSRRTGDTDTQYF; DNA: TGCGCCAGCAGCCGAAGGACAGGGGATACAGATACGCAGTATTTT
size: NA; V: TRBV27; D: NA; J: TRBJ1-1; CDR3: CASSTPGPGTEAFF; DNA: TGTGCCAGCAGCACCCCAGGTCCTGGGACTGAAGCTTTCTTT
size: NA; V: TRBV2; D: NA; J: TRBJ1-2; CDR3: CASPWKRDTHSNYGYTF; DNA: TGTGCCAGCCCGTGGAAACGAGACACTCACTCTAACTATGGCTACACCTTC
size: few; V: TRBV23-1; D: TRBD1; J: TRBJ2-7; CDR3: CASSPGQGIDEQYF; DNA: TGCGCCAGCAGTCCCGGACAGGGAATTGACGAGCAGTACTTC
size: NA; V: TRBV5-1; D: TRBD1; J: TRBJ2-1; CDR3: CASSLGGGSSYNEQFF; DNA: TGCGCCAGCAGCTTGGGAGGGGGCAGCTCCTACAATGAGCAGTTCTTC
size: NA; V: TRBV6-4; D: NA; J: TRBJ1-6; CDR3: CASSDGQGSGIDSPLHF; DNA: TGTGCCAGCAGTGACGGGCAGGGAAGTGGTATAGATTCACCCCTCCACTTT
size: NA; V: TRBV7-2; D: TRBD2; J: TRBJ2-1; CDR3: CASSSGGASQEQFF; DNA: TGTGCCAGCTCTAGCGGGGGGGCTTCACAAGAGCAGTTCTTC
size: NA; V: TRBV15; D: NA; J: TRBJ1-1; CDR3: CATSLGPSEDTEAFF; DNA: TGTGCCACCAGCTTAGGCCCTTCTGAGGACACTGAAGCTTTCTTT
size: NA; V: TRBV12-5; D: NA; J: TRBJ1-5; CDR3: CASGLVPTRTVALNQPQHF; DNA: TGTGCTAGTGGTTTGGTCCCCACGCGCACAGTTGCTTTAAATCAGCCCCAGCATTTT
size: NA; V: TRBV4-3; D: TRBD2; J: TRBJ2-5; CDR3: CASSLGLAGVETQYF; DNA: TGCGCCAGCAGCCTAGGACTAGCGGGGGTAGAGACCCAGTACTTC
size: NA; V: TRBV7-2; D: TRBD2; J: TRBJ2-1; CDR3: CASSLTGTTYNEQFF; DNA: TGTGCCAGCAGCCTAACCGGGACTACCTACAATGAGCAGTTCTTC
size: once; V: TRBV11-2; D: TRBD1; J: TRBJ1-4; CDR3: CASSSGQGTGEKLFF; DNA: TGTGCCAGCAGCAGTGGCCAAGGGACAGGTGAAAAACTGTTTTTT
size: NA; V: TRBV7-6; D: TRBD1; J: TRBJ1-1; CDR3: CASSLMPGTGVAFF; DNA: TGTGCCAGCAGCTTAATGCCAGGGACAGGGGTAGCTTTCTTT
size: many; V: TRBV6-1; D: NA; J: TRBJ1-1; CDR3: CASSYGGTEAFF; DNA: TGTGCCAGCAGTTATGGGGGGACTGAAGCTTTCTTT
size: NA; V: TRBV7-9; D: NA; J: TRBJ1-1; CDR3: CASSSVAGQTEAFF; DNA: TGTGCCAGCAGCTCGGTTGCAGGGCAAACTGAAGCTTTCTTT
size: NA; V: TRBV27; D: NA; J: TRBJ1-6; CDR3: CASTQTRPLGRGTPPLHF; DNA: TGTGCCAGCACCCAGACGCGGCCCCTGGGCAGGGGAACGCCACCCCTCCACTTT
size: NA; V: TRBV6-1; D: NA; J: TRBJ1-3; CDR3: CASKESGGNTIYF; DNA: TGTGCCAGCAAAGAGTCAGGCGGAAACACCATATATTTT
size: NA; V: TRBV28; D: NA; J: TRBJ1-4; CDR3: CASSLGGSNEKLFF; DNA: TGTGCCAGCAGTTTAGGAGGGTCTAATGAAAAACTGTTTTTT
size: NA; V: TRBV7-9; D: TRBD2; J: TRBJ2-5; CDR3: CASSLTQPLAGWGETQYF; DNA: TGTGCCAGCAGCTTAACCCAACCGCTAGCGGGGTGGGGAGAGACCCAGTACTTC
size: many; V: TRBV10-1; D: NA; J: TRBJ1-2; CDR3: CASTLQRGGASYGYTF; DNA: TGCGCCAGCACCCTCCAACGGGGGGGCGCCTCCTATGGCTACACCTTC
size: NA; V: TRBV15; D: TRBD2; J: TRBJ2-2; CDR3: CATSLGGRNTGELFF; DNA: TGTGCCACCAGCCTCGGCGGGAGAAACACCGGGGAGCTGTTTTTT
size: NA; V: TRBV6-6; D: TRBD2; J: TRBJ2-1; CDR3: CASSLTSGGGEQFF; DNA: TGTGCCAGCAGTCTCACTAGCGGGGGAGGCGAGCAGTTCTTC
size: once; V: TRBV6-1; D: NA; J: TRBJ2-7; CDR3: CASQDISYEQYF; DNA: TGTGCCAGTCAGGACATCTCCTACGAGCAGTACTTC
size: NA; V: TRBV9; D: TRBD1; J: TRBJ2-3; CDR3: CASSVVGTGGLDTQYF; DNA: TGTGCCAGCAGCGTAGTTGGGACAGGGGGCCTAGATACGCAGTATTTT
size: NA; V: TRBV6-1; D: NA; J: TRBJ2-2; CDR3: CASRNGLREAGELFF; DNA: TGTGCCAGCAGGAACGGACTACGTGAGGCCGGGGAGCTGTTTTTT
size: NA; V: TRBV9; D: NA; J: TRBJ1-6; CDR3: CASSGTDSPLHF; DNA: TGTGCCAGCAGCGGGACAGATTCACCCCTCCACTTT